This paragraph reports one T cell receptor (beta chain). What this receptor recognizes is not known. The sample holds no much larger clone one base away, and base qualities are not on file. For TCR beta library preparation, about 2.1 micrograms of genomic DNA were extracted from the cryopreserved PBMCs. Longitudinal blood samples from CLL patients on ibrutinib monotherapy were analyzed using high-throughput TCR beta sequencing. The patients took part in an open-label, single-center phase 2 trial of ibrutinib monotherapy. This sample was taken from a study of cytotoxic CD8 clonotypes in ibrutinib-treated CLL (dated by TCRdb to about 2021). Some background on the complete study: The cohort had about a dozen relapsed/refractory and 15 treatment-naive patients; approximately 17 were IGHV unmutated. Longitudinal samples were obtainable from about 30% of the roughly 86 participants in the trial. Cryopreserved peripheral blood mononuclear cells were obtained prior to treatment, at the time of response, and at either disease progression or sustained remission. An average of around 250,000 productive templates and tens of thousands of productive rearrangements was obtained per sample. Response samples were taken after a median of roughly 12 months on treatment, ranging from roughly 6 to 36 months. Partial responses were observed in about 24 patients and complete responses in 2; after a median follow-up of roughly 72 months, remission was maintained in 14 patients and progression was observed in roughly twelve. Results the study describes overall, beyond this receptor: Lymph node repertoires were not examined, and the timing of sampling was not matched between patients in sustained remission and those whose disease progressed. At baseline, clonality was higher than in age-matched healthy donors and showed a strong correlation with circulating CD8+ T-cell counts. Public clonotypes were rare and either shrank or stayed stable during treatment, and the rise in clonality at ibrutinib response reflected expansion of private clonotypes. At ibrutinib response clonality went up, during sustained remission it held steady, and at progression it dropped back toward baseline.

Trimming accounts for 2 bases at V and 8 bases at J, while the number of junction bases matched to no gene is 7. Inclusive of the bounding cysteine and phenylalanine, the CDR3 is 15 residues long. Here the CDR3 DNA is all that survives: 45 bases in frame from base 1. CDR1 and CDR2, looked up from the germline V gene, are KGHSH and LQKENI. Each clonotype received, on average, around 9.6x coverage in deep resolution sequencing performed on a MiSeq, where the target depth lay between 1 in 1 million and 1 in 200,000 T cells. The immunoSEQ hsTCRB Kit was used to generate the TCR beta libraries. Concerning the study's data processing: Data were analyzed with ImmunoSEQ Data Assistant and ImmunoSEQ Analyzer, with V, D and J genes assigned per IMGT definitions. Clonality, with values ranging from 0 to 1, was calculated as one minus the normalized Shannon entropy of productive rearrangement frequencies. Only overrepresented clonotypes making up at least 0.05% of each patient's repertoire were included in the public clonotype analysis. Repertoires from approximately 13 age-matched healthy donors in immuneACCESS were used as clonality controls. TCRdb obtained this table from immuneACCESS and retained in-frame rearrangements with V and J assigned. These tables miss some clones; where compared with another copy, unresolved V genes account for less than half of the shortfall, and the remainder is unexplained. From that table come the V and J calls and clone size; the DNA was used to work out D and trimming. This sample gives hundreds of thousands of clones in total; just under 80% of them show up just once. The ten largest make up approximately 7% of the sample.

This TCR was sampled from a human donor with chronic lymphocytic leukemia. Recombination linked TRBV18 to TRBJ2-2; 8 nucleotides in the junction match TRBD2. Material: PBMCs, obtained before ibrutinib treatment. In nucleotides, the sequence is TGTGCCAGCTCACCAGCGGGACTAGTCCGGGGGGAGCTGTTTTTT. It is translated as CASSPAGLVRGELFF.